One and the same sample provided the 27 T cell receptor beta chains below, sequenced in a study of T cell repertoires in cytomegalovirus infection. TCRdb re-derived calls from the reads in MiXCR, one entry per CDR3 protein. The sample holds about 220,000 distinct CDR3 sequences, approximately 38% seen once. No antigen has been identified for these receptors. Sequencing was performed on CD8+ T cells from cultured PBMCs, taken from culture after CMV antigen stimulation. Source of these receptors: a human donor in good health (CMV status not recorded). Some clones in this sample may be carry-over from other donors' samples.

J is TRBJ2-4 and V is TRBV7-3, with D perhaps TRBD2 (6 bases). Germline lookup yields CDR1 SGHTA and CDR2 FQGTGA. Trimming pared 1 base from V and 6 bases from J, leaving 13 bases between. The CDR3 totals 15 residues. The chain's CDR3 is CASSLMAGPRNIQYF. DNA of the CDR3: TGTGCCAGCAGCTTAATGGCGGGACCTAGAAACATTCAGTACTTC.

The CDR3 sequence: CASSSDKPNGYTF. As DNA, the CDR3 is TGTGCCAGCAGCTCGGACAAACCGAATGGCTACACCTTC. The chain recombines TRBV7-9 with TRBJ1-2; D possibly corresponds to TRBD1 (5 bases). Between the trimmed V and J ends, which lost 4 bases and 6 bases, there was a span of 12 bases. Germline CDR1 and CDR2: SEHNR and FQNEAQ (reference sequence). CDR3 length: 13 residues.

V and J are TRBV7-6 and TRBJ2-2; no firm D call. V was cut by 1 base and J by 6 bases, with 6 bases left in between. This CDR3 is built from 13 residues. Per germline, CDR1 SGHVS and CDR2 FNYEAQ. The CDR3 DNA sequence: TGTGCCAGCAGCTTAGTACTCTCCGGGGAGCTGTTTTTT. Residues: CASSLVLSGELFF.

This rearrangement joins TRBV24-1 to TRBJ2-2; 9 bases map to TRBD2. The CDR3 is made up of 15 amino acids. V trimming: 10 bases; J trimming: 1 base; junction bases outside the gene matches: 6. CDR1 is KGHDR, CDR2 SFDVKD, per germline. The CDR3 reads CATAIAGENTGELFF. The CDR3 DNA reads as TGTGCCACGGCAATAGCGGGAGAGAACACCGGGGAGCTGTTTTTT.

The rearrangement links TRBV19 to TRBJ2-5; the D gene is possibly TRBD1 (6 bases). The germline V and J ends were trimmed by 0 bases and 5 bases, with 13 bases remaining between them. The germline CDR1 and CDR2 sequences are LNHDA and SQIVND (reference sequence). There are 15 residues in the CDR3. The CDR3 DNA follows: TGTGCCAGTAGTATAGAGGGGGCCCGAGGGGAGACCCAGTACTTC. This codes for CASSIEGARGETQYF.

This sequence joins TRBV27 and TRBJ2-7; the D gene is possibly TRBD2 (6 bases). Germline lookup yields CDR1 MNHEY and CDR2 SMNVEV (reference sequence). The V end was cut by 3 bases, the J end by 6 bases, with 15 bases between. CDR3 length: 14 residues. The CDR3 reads CASSFGGALTEQYF. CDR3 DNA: TGTGCCAGCAGTTTCGGAGGGGCGCTGACCGAGCAGTACTTC.

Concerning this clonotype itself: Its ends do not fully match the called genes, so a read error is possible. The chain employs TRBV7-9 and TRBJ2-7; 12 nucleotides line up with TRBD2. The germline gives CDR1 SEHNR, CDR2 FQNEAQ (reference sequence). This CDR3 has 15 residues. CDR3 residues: CASNLQTSGSDEQYF. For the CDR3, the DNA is TGTGCCAGCAACTTACAGACTAGCGGGAGCGACGAGCAGTACTTC.

CDR3 sequence reads: CASSDRTDLHKDTEAFF. In DNA, the CDR3 is TGTGCCAGCAGCGATCGGACAGACCTGCATAAGGACACTGAAGCTTTCTTT. The V call is TRBV9, the J call TRBJ1-1; D may be TRBD1 (6 bases). Germline V lookup: CDR1 SGDLS, CDR2 YYNGEE. CDR3 length equals 17 residues. V dropped 3 bases and J dropped 3 bases, with 21 bases sitting between them.

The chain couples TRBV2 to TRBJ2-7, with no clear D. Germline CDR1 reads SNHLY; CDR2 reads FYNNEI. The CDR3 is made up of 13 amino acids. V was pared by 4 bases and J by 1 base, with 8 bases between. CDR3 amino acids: CASSGLDSYEQYF. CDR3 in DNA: TGTGCCAGCAGTGGACTGGATTCCTACGAGCAGTACTTC.

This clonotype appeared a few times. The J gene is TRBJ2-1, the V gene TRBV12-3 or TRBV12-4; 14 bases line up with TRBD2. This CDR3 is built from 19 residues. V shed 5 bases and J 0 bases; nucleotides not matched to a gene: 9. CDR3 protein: CASSPGLAGGLSSYNEQFF. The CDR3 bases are TGTGCCAGCAGTCCTGGACTAGCGGGAGGCCTCAGCTCCTACAATGAGCAGTTCTTC.

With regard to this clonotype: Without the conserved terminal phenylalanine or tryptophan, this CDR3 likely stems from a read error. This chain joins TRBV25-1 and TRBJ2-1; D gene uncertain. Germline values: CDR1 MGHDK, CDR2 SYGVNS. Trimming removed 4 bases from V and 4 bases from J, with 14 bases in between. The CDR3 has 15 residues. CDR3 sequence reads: CASSAGSSTYNEQFL. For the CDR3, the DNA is TGTGCCAGCAGTGCCGGAAGCAGTACTTACAATGAGCAGTTCTTA.

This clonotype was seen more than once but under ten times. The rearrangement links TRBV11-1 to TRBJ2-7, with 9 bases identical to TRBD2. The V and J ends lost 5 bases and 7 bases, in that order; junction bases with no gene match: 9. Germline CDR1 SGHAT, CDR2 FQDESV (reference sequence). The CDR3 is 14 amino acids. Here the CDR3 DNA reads TGTGCCAGCAGCACAGCGGGGGGCCCGGAGGAGCAGTACTTC. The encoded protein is CASSTAGGPEEQYF.

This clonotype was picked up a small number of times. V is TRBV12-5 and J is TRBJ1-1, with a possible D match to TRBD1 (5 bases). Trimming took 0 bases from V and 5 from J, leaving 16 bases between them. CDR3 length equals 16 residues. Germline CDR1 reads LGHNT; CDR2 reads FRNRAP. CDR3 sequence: CASGLVGEGRNTEAFF. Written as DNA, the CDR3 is TGTGCTAGTGGTTTGGTTGGCGAGGGGAGGAATACTGAAGCTTTCTTT.

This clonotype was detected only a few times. CDR3 amino acids: CASSYVRSEQYF. The CDR3, as DNA: TGTGCCAGCAGTTACGTTCGGTCCGAGCAGTACTTC. The rearrangement uses TRBV6-6 and TRBJ2-7, with D hard to call. The CDR3 contains 12 residues. The germline CDR1 and CDR2 sequences are MNHNY and SVGAGI (reference sequence). V dropped 2 bases and J dropped 6 bases, with 8 bases sitting between them.

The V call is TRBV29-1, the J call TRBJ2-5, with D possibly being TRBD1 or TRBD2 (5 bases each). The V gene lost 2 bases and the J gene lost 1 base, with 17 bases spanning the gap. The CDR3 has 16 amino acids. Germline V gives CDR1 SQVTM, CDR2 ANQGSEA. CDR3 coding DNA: TGCAGCGTTGAAAAACCGGGGCGAAAGTTCCAAGAGACCCAGTACTTC. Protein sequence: CSVEKPGRKFQETQYF.

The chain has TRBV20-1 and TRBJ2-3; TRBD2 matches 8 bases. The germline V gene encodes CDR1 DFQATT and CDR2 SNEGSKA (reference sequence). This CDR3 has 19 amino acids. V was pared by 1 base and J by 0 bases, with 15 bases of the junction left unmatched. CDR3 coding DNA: TGCAGTGCTAGAGGACGGGGAGAAGCGGGAGTACCTAGCACAGATACGCAGTATTTT. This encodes CSARGRGEAGVPSTDTQYF.

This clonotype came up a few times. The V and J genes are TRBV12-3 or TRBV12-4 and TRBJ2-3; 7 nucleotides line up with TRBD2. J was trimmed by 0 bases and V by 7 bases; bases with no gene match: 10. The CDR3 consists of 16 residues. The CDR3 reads CASTTLLAESTDTQYF. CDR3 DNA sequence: TGTGCCAGCACCACCCTCCTAGCGGAAAGCACAGATACGCAGTATTTT.

In DNA form, the CDR3 reads TGTGCCAGCAGCTTAGGGCGGACCCAGTACTTC. Translation: CASSLGRTQYF. The chain combines TRBV7-9 with TRBJ2-5, with D unresolved. V lost 1 base, J lost 7 bases, and 4 bases lay in between. CDR3 length: 11 residues. Germline values: CDR1 SEHNR, CDR2 FQNEAQ (reference sequence).

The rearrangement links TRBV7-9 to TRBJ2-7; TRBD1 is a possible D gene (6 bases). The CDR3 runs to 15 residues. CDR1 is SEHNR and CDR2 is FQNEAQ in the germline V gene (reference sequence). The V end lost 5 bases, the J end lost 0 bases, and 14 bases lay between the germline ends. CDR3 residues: CASSPPGTHSYEQYF. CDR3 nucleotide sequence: TGTGCCAGCAGCCCACCAGGGACACACTCCTACGAGCAGTACTTC.

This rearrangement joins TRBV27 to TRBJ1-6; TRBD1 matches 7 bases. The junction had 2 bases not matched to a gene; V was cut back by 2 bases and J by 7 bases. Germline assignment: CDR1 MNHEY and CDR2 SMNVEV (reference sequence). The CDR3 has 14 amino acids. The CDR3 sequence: CASSLNRGNSPLHF. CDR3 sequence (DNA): TGTGCCAGCAGTTTAAACAGGGGAAATTCACCCCTCCACTTT.

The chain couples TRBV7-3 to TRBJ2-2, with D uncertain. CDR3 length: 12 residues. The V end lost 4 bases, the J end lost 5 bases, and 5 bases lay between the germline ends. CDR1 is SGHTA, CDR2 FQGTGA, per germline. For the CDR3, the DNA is TGTGCCAGCAGCTCTGCGACCGGGGAGCTGTTTTTT. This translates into CASSSATGELFF.

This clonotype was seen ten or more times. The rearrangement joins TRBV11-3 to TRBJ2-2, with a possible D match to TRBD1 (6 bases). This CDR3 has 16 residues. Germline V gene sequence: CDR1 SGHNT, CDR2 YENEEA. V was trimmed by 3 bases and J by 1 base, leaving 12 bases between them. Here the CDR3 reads CASSLGYRVNTGELFF. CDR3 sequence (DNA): TGTGCCAGCAGCTTGGGGTACAGGGTGAACACCGGGGAGCTGTTTTTT.

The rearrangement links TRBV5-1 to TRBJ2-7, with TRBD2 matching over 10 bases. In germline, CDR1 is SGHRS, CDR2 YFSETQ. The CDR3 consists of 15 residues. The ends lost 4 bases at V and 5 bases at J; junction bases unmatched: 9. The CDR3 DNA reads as TGCGCCAGCAGCCCGCTAACTAGCGGGGTTGACGAGCAGTACTTC. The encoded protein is CASSPLTSGVDEQYF.

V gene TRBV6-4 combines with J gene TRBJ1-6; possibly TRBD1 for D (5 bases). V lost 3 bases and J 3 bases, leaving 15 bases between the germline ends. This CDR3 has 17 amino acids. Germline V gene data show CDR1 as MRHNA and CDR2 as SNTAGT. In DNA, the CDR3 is TGTGCCAGCAGTGAACCGCCCCTGACAGTCTATAATTCACCCCTCCACTTT. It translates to CASSEPPLTVYNSPLHF.

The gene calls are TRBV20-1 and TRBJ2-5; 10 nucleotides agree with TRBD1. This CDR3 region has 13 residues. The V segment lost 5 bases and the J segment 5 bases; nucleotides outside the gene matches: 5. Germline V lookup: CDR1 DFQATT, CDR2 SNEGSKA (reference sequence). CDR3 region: CSARDRGPETQYF. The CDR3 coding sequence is TGCAGTGCTCGGGACAGGGGACCGGAGACCCAGTACTTC.

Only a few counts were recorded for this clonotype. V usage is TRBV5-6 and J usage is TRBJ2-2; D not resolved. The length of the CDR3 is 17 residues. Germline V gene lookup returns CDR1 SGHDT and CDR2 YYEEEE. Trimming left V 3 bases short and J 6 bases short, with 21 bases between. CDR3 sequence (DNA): TGTGCCAGCAGCTATCTCGGGCGGCGGATTTTAGCCGGGGAGCTGTTTTTT. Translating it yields CASSYLGRRILAGELFF.

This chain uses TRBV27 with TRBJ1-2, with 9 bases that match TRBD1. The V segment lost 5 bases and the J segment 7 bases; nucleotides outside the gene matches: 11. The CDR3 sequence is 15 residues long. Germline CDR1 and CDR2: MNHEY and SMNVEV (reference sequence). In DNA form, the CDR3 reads TGTGCCAGCAGTGTTACCGGGACAGGGAGGGTTGGCTACACCTTC. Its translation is CASSVTGTGRVGYTF.